The 32 T cell receptor beta chains given below trace back to one sample, sequenced in a study of blood T cell repertoires in COVID-19. Assay: immunoSEQ multiplex PCR; the TCRdb copy retains only in-frame clones and omits some. Here the sample spans 110,000 to 150,000 clones, 75% to 85% being singletons. Input material: peripheral blood. These receptors all come from a man between 65 and 80 years old who had recovered from COVID-19.

The V gene is TRBV19, the J gene TRBJ2-4; weak D call: TRBD2 (6 bases). The V end lost 2 bases, the J end lost 5 bases, and 13 bases lay between the germline ends. CDR1 LNHDA and CDR2 SQIVND come from the germline V gene (reference sequence). There are 15 residues in the CDR3. The CDR3 sequence is CASSIWREWENIQYF. The CDR3 bases are TGTGCCAGTAGTATATGGAGGGAGTGGGAAAACATTCAGTACTTC. Looking up the rest from reference TRBV19 and TRBJ2-4 gives the full variable domain: DGGITQSPKYLFRKEGQNVTLSCEQNLNHDAMYWYRQDPGQGLRLIYYSQIVNDFQKGDIAEGYSVSREKKESFPLTVTSAQKNPTAFYLCASSIWREWENIQYFGAGTRLSVL.

A remark on this clone: A much larger clone differs by one base, so this may be a read error. The chain carries TRBV7-2 and TRBJ2-7, with 8 bases aligning to TRBD1. The CDR3 is made up of 13 amino acids. Germline CDR1 reads SGHTA; CDR2 reads FQGNSA. Trimming removed 2 bases from V and 3 bases from J; junction bases left unmatched: 0. The CDR3 coding sequence is TGTGCCAGCAGCTTAACAGGGGGCTACGAGCAGTACTTC. This translates into CASSLTGGYEQYF. The full variable domain, completed using reference TRBV7-2 and TRBJ2-7, is GAGVSQSPSNKVTEKGKDVELRCDPISGHTALYWYRQSLGQGLEFLIYFQGNSAPDKSGLPSDRFSAERTGGSVSTLTIQRTQQEDSAVYLCASSLTGGYEQYFGPGTRLTVT.

This rearrangement joins TRBV7-2 to TRBJ1-1, with a possible D match to TRBD1 (5 bases). CDR1 is SGHTA, CDR2 FQGNSA, per germline. This CDR3 is 14 amino acids long. Trimming removed 4 bases from V and 7 bases from J, with 16 bases in between. In nucleotides, the CDR3 is TGTGCCAGCAGCTACGACCCCGGGGGAGGTGAAGCTTTCTTT. Its protein is CASSYDPGGGEAFF.

This chain uses TRBV19 with TRBJ2-7; D is possibly TRBD2 (6 bases). Trimming removed 4 bases from V and 1 base from J, with 11 bases in between. The germline gives CDR1 LNHDA, CDR2 SQIVND (reference sequence). The CDR3 extends over 14 amino acids. This CDR3 is CASSTGGESYEQYF. The CDR3, as DNA: TGTGCCAGTAGTACCGGAGGGGAGTCCTACGAGCAGTACTTC.

In DNA form, the CDR3 reads TGTGCCAGCAGCCCAACCTACGAGCAGTACTTC. It codes for CASSPTYEQYF. The chain combines TRBV5-8 with TRBJ2-7; D gene ambiguous. Germline V CDR1 and CDR2: SGHTS, YDEGEE. Trimming pared 4 bases from V and 2 bases from J, leaving 4 bases between. This CDR3 is built from 11 residues.

The gene calls are TRBV30 and TRBJ2-7; D call uncertain. CDR1 is GTSNPN and CDR2 is SVGIG in the germline V gene (reference sequence). This CDR3 contains 15 residues. Trimming took 2 bases from V and 2 from J, leaving 16 bases between them. CDR3 bases: TGTGCCTGGAGTTCCCCCACTATCTTCACCTACGAGCAGTACTTC. As protein: CAWSSPTIFTYEQYF.

The chain employs TRBV5-1 and TRBJ2-2; the match to TRBD2 covers 8 bases. V trimming: 3 bases; J trimming: 7 bases; junction bases outside the gene matches: 5. Per the germline V gene, CDR1 is SGHRS and CDR2 is YFSETQ. This CDR3 has 14 residues. CDR3 region: CASSSGLVGGELFF. The CDR3 DNA reads TGCGCCAGCAGCTCGGGACTAGTGGGCGGGGAGCTGTTTTTT. Combining the CDR3 with reference TRBV5-1 and TRBJ2-2 gives the whole variable domain KAGVTQTPRYLIKTRGQQVTLSCSPISGHRSVSWYQQTPGQGLQFLFEYFSETQRNKGNFPGRFSGRQFSNSRSEMNVSTLELGDSALYLCASSSGLVGGELFFGEGSRLTVL.

J is TRBJ2-7 and V is TRBV25-1; TRBD2 agrees at 7 bases. CDR3 length equals 16 residues. Unmatched junction bases numbered 7, after V lost 2 bases and J lost 0 bases. Germline CDR1 is MGHDK and CDR2 is SYGVNS. The chain's CDR3 is CASSERGEGSSYEQYF. CDR3 sequence (DNA): TGTGCCAGCAGTGAACGTGGGGAGGGAAGCTCCTACGAGCAGTACTTC.

The chain joins TRBV7-9 to TRBJ2-7; D gene uncertain. CDR1 is SEHNR and CDR2 is FQNEAQ in the germline V gene (reference sequence). The V and J ends lost 1 base and 9 bases respectively, with 13 bases between them. This CDR3 is built from 13 residues. The CDR3 spells CASSLDGTGGQYF. The CDR3 DNA sequence: TGTGCCAGCAGCTTAGACGGCACTGGCGGGCAGTACTTC. Looking up the rest from reference TRBV7-9 and TRBJ2-7 gives the full variable domain: DTGVSQNPRHKITKRGQNVTFRCDPISEHNRLYWYRQTLGQGPEFLTYFQNEAQLEKSRLLSDRFSAERPKGSFSTLEIQRTEQGDSAMYLCASSLDGTGGQYFGPGTRLTVT.

V gene TRBV5-1 combines with J gene TRBJ2-1; TRBD2 agrees at 9 bases. Germline values: CDR1 SGHRS, CDR2 YFSETQ. V was pared by 0 bases and J by 5 bases, with 6 bases of the junction left unmatched. The CDR3 runs 16 residues. DNA of the CDR3: TGCGCCAGCAGCTTGGGGGCGGGAGGGCTGAACAATGAGCAGTTCTTC. Translating gives CASSLGAGGLNNEQFF.

The chain links TRBV9 to TRBJ2-7; unclear D gene. CDR3 length: 17 residues. Germline CDR1 reads SGDLS; CDR2 reads YYNGEE. Trimming pared 4 bases from V and 5 bases from J, leaving 25 bases between. The CDR3 nucleotides are TGTGCCAGCAGCCCGCACCCCCCCCTCCGTGAAAGCCACGAGCAGTACTTC. Translating it yields CASSPHPPLRESHEQYF.

The chain carries TRBV29-1 and TRBJ2-1, with a tentative D call TRBD2 (5 bases). The V end was cut by 8 bases, the J end by 4 bases, with 15 bases between. Germline-derived CDR1 and CDR2 are SQVTM and ANQGSEA. The CDR3 sequence is 13 residues long. The CDR3 nucleotides are TGCAGCTCGGGTGAGAGGGTATACAATGAGCAGTTCTTC. Its translation is CSSGERVYNEQFF.

This rearrangement joins TRBV7-3 to TRBJ2-5; 11 positions agree with TRBD2. The junction had 6 bases not matched to a gene; V was cut back by 4 bases and J by 5 bases. The germline V gene has CDR1 SGHTA and CDR2 FQGTGA. CDR3 size: 15 residues. The CDR3 protein is CASSSTSGSWETQYF. Here the CDR3 DNA reads TGTGCCAGCAGCTCCACTAGCGGGAGTTGGGAGACCCAGTACTTC.

V gene TRBV12-5 combines with J gene TRBJ2-7, with TRBD2 as a possible D gene (6 bases). Trimming removed 9 bases at V and 7 bases at J, with 19 bases between. The CDR3 has 13 residues. Germline-derived CDR1 and CDR2 are LGHNT and FRNRAP. CDR3 loop: CASLLRGGWEQYF. Here the CDR3 DNA reads TGTGCTAGCCTGCTGAGGGGAGGATGGGAGCAGTACTTC.

J is TRBJ2-3 and V is TRBV4-1; D perhaps matches TRBD2 (6 bases). Germline V gives CDR1 MGHRA, CDR2 YSYEKL. The CDR3 length is 13 residues. Trimming took off 3 bases at V and 4 bases at J, with 8 bases between the two ends. DNA for the CDR3: TGCGCCAGCAGCCAGACTAGGGCAGATACGCAGTATTTT. This encodes CASSQTRADTQYF.

The chain couples TRBV24-1 to TRBJ2-3; D remains unclear. The germline V gene has CDR1 KGHDR and CDR2 SFDVKD. Between the trimmed V and J ends, which lost 7 bases and 2 bases, there was a span of 12 bases. The CDR3 has 14 amino acids. The CDR3 is CATSDDSYTDTQYF. CDR3 DNA sequence: TGTGCCACCAGCGACGACTCCTACACAGATACGCAGTATTTT.

This clone has just one count. The V and J genes are TRBV5-1 and TRBJ1-1; TRBD1 matches 7 bases. CDR3 size: 14 residues. J lost 5 bases, V lost 4 bases, and 8 bases had no gene match. The germline V gene encodes CDR1 SGHRS and CDR2 YFSETQ. For the CDR3, the DNA is TGCGCCAGCAGCGGGGGGACAGCTGGGACTGAAGCTTTCTTT. It yields the protein CASSGGTAGTEAFF.

This clone was seen a single time. The chain combines TRBV11-3 with TRBJ2-2, with TRBD2 identical over 7 bases. Trimming at V came to 3 bases and at J to 5 bases, leaving 6 bases not matched to a gene. Germline V gene lookup returns CDR1 SGHNT and CDR2 YENEEA. The CDR3 runs 15 residues. The CDR3 DNA follows: TGTGCCAGCAGCTTCCACGGGGGAGGGACCGGGGAGCTGTTTTTT. Translation gives CASSFHGGGTGELFF.

The table lists this clone with a count of one. This chain uses TRBV5-1 with TRBJ2-3, with D maybe TRBD2 (6 bases). Germline V gene lookup returns CDR1 SGHRS and CDR2 YFSETQ. V lost 2 bases, J lost 0 bases, and 10 bases lay in between. The CDR3 is 15 residues long. The CDR3 sequence: CASSFTGTSTDTQYF. CDR3 DNA: TGCGCCAGCAGCTTTACCGGGACTAGCACAGATACGCAGTATTTT. The full variable domain, with the rest looked up from reference TRBV5-1 and TRBJ2-3, is KAGVTQTPRYLIKTRGQQVTLSCSPISGHRSVSWYQQTPGQGLQFLFEYFSETQRNKGNFPGRFSGRQFSNSRSEMNVSTLELGDSALYLCASSFTGTSTDTQYFGPGTRLTVL.

The CDR3 bases are TGTGCCAGCAGGAGGACAGGGGAGGACTATGGCTACACCTTC. Its translation is CASRRTGEDYGYTF. J is TRBJ1-2 and V is TRBV6-5, with 9 bases that match TRBD1. Germline V gene sequence: CDR1 MNHEY, CDR2 SVGAGI. Unmatched junction bases numbered 5, after V lost 6 bases and J lost 3 bases. CDR3 length: 14 residues.

The chain recombines TRBV29-1 with TRBJ1-2, with 8 bases that match TRBD1. The CDR3 is made up of 11 amino acids. V lost 7 bases and J lost 5; bases outside the gene matches: 3. CDR1 is SQVTM and CDR2 is ANQGSEA in the germline V gene. CDR3 loop: CSADRVYGYTF. The CDR3 nucleotides are TGCAGCGCGGACAGGGTTTATGGCTACACCTTC.

The V call is TRBV12-3 or TRBV12-4, the J call TRBJ1-2; D remains ambiguous. CDR3 size: 11 residues. Trimming left V 5 bases short and J 8 bases short, with 9 bases between. CDR3 nucleotide sequence: TGTGCCAGCAGTCTCGGGAGGGGCTACACCTTC. Protein product: CASSLGRGYTF.

J is TRBJ2-3 and V is TRBV30, with 7 bases identical to TRBD2. The CDR3 length is 17 residues. Germline loops: CDR1 GTSNPN, CDR2 SVGIG (reference sequence). Trimming at V came to 3 bases and at J to 1 base, leaving 13 bases not matched to a gene. This chain's CDR3 is CAWSRRGAGRGTDTQYF. The CDR3 region has the DNA TGTGCCTGGAGCCGGAGGGGTGCGGGGAGGGGCACAGATACGCAGTATTTT.

This clone has only a few counts. V usage is TRBV5-1 and J usage is TRBJ1-1; the D is unclear. Trimming took 0 bases from V and 1 from J, leaving 7 bases between them. The CDR3 is 14 amino acids. CDR1 is SGHRS, CDR2 YFSETQ, per germline. This chain's CDR3 is CASSLAPGNTEAFF. Here the CDR3 DNA reads TGCGCCAGCAGCTTGGCCCCGGGGAACACTGAAGCTTTCTTT.

The V and J genes are TRBV7-9 and TRBJ1-1; weak D call: TRBD1 (6 bases). This CDR3 comprises 14 residues. CDR1 SEHNR and CDR2 FQNEAQ come from the germline V gene (reference sequence). Trimming took 5 bases from V and 5 from J, leaving 15 bases between them. CDR3 residues: CASSPSEGGTEAFF. In DNA, the CDR3 is TGTGCCAGCAGCCCTTCCGAGGGGGGGACTGAAGCTTTCTTT. Variable domain in full (rest from reference TRBV7-9 and TRBJ1-1): DTGVSQNPRHKITKRGQNVTFRCDPISEHNRLYWYRQTLGQGPEFLTYFQNEAQLEKSRLLSDRFSAERPKGSFSTLEIQRTEQGDSAMYLCASSPSEGGTEAFFGQGTRLTVV.

The table lists this clone with a few counts. This chain links TRBV7-2 with TRBJ2-1; 11 nucleotides line up with TRBD1. With 5 bases clipped from V and 10 bases from J, the junction kept 13 bases outside the gene matches. The CDR3 length is 16 residues. CDR1 SGHTA and CDR2 FQGNSA come from the germline V gene. The DNA of the CDR3 is TGTGCCAGCAGCCGCGGCGGACAGGGGGCGTTCAGGGAGCAGTTCTTC. Amino acids: CASSRGGQGAFREQFF.

This clone was detected once. The CDR3 reads CASSLDRGGETQYF. The CDR3 bases are TGTGCCAGCAGCTTAGATCGGGGAGGAGAGACCCAGTACTTC. V and J are TRBV11-2 and TRBJ2-5; D is possibly TRBD2 (6 bases). Per germline, CDR1 SGHAT and CDR2 FQNNGV. The V and J ends lost 0 bases and 4 bases respectively, with 9 bases between them. CDR3 size: 14 residues.

The chain links TRBV4-2 to TRBJ2-7; no clear D. CDR3 size: 13 residues. Per germline, CDR1 LGHNA and CDR2 YNFKEQ. V was clipped by 1 base and J by 6 bases, with 10 bases between them. CDR3 sequence: CASSQGHSGEQYF. DNA of the CDR3: TGTGCCAGCAGCCAAGGCCACTCGGGCGAGCAGTACTTC.

There are a few counts of this clone. This same CDR3 is encoded by further DNA sequences in the sample. The chain has TRBV5-5 and TRBJ2-7, with 9 bases matching TRBD1. Unmatched junction bases numbered 3, after V lost 1 base and J lost 4 bases. The CDR3 length is 14 residues. Germline V gene sequence: CDR1 SGHKS, CDR2 YYEKEE (reference sequence). The CDR3 is CASSLSGQGYEQYF. CDR3 DNA sequence: TGTGCCAGCAGCTTGTCGGGACAGGGTTACGAGCAGTACTTC.

The chain's CDR3 is CASSLSGAGDYNEQFF. The CDR3 DNA is TGTGCCAGCAGCCTCAGCGGGGCGGGGGACTACAATGAGCAGTTCTTC. The V and J genes are TRBV6-6 and TRBJ2-1; 7 bases agree with TRBD2. Trimming took 6 bases from V and 3 from J; bases not matched to a gene: 11. Germline CDR1 is MNHNY and CDR2 is SVGAGI (reference sequence). This CDR3 has 16 residues.

In the case of this clone: Other DNA sequences within the sample encode an identical CDR3. The chain has TRBV5-1 and TRBJ2-1; D gene uncertain. Germline loops: CDR1 SGHRS, CDR2 YFSETQ. Trimming cost V 2 bases and J 0 bases, with 9 bases left between them. The CDR3 totals 15 residues. This chain's CDR3 is CASSLARSSYNEQFF. The CDR3 region has the DNA TGCGCCAGCAGCTTAGCTCGGAGCTCCTACAATGAGCAGTTCTTC.

The chain couples TRBV6-6 to TRBJ1-5; possibly TRBD1 for D (6 bases). The V end lost 7 bases, the J end lost 4 bases, and 14 bases lay between the germline ends. CDR3 length: 14 residues. The germline CDR1 and CDR2 sequences are MNHNY and SVGAGI (reference sequence). Written as DNA, the CDR3 is TGTGCCAGCACTACGACAGGTTATAATCAGCCCCAGCATTTT. Translating it yields CASTTTGYNQPQHF.